This entry is about one TCR beta chain. The data belong to a study of control samples from healthy donors and cancer patients. Generated by immunoSEQ multiplex PCR, the TCRdb table keeps only in-frame clones and is missing some. The sample carries fewer than 200,000 clones, roughly 90% recorded once. This receptor was identified in a man younger than 40 in good health. The specimen was blood.

The DNA for the CDR3 is TGTGCCAGCAGCCAAGCGGGGGGCTATAATTCACCCCTCCACTTT. The encoded protein is CASSQAGGYNSPLHF. This chain joins TRBV3-1 (or the pseudogene TRBV3-2) and TRBJ1-6; D perhaps matches TRBD1 (5 bases). Germline V gene sequence: CDR1 LGHDT, CDR2 YNNKEL (reference sequence). V was pared by 1 base and J by 3 bases, with 7 bases between. There are 15 residues in the CDR3.